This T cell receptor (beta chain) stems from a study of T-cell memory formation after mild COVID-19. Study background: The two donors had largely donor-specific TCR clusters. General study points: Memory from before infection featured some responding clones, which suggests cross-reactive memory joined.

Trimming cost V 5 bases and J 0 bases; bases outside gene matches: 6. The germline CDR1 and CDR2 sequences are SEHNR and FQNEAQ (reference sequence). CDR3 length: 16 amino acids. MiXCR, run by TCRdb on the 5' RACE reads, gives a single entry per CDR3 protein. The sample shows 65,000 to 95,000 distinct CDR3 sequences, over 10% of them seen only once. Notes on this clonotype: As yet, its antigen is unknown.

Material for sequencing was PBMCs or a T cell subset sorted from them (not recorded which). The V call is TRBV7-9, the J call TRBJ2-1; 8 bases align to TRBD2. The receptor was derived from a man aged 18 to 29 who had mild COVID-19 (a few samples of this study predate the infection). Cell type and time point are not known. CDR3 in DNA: TGTGCCAGCAGCCCCCGAAGCGGGGGCTCCTACAATGAGCAGTTCTTC. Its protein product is CASSPRSGGSYNEQFF. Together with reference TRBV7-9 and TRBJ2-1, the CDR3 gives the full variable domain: DTGVSQNPRHKITKRGQNVTFRCDPISEHNRLYWYRQTLGQGPEFLTYFQNEAQLEKSRLLSDRFSAERPKGSFSTLEIQRTEQGDSAMYLCASSPRSGGSYNEQFFGPGTRLTVL.